This note documents a single T cell receptor (beta chain) sequence. Its antigen is currently unknown. The sample belongs to a study of PD-1 blockade in classical Hodgkin lymphoma. Findings of the study overall: A reduction in baseline TCR diversity was reportedly seen in newly diagnosed patients relative to healthy donors.

TCRdb's copy holds only in-frame clones and misses some; the assay was immunoSEQ multiplex PCR. Of about 21,000 clones listed, more than 75% are singletons. The CDR3 runs to 16 residues. Germline V lookup: CDR1 MGHRA, CDR2 YSYEKL. Between the trimmed V and J ends, which lost 1 base and 3 bases, there was a span of 13 bases. Time point denoted: newly diagnosed, previously untreated cHL patient sample. Magnetic negative selection of thawed PBMCs yielded the CD8+ T cells. Sample: CD8+ T cells from blood. V usage is TRBV4-1 and J usage is TRBJ1-5; no clear D. This clonotype was sampled from a human donor with classical Hodgkin lymphoma. DNA for the CDR3: TGCGCCAGCAGCCAAGGTAGAACCGGGCTCAATCAGCCCCAGCATTTT. Translated: CASSQGRTGLNQPQHF.